The 21 T cell receptor beta chains below were found in one sample sequenced in a study of blood T cells in healthy people across ages. With a J-beta primer mix and a sample-barcoded 5' primer, a second PCR ran about 7 to 11 cycles. A single record per CDR3 protein comes from TCRdb applying MiXCR to the 5' RACE reads. Of around 1,000,000 distinct CDR3 sequences listed, roughly two fifths are singletons. Input material: blood. These receptors originate from a man aged 18 to 29 in good health.

The genes are TRBV12-3 or TRBV12-4 and TRBJ1-1; D is ambiguous. Trimming took off 3 bases at V and 4 bases at J, with 12 bases between the two ends. The CDR3 is 14 residues long. CDR3 in amino acids: CASSLGGGPTEAFF. The CDR3 coding sequence is TGTGCCAGCAGTTTGGGAGGAGGCCCCACTGAAGCTTTCTTT.

This clonotype was detected a few times. As DNA, the CDR3 is TGTGCCAGCAGCGCCTCAACGCTCCACACTGAAGCTTTCTTT. Amino acids: CASSASTLHTEAFF. The chain links TRBV11-2 to TRBJ1-1; D unresolved. The CDR3 loop spans 14 amino acids. The germline V gene has CDR1 SGHAT and CDR2 FQNNGV. Trimming removed 5 bases from V and 3 bases from J, with 13 bases in between.

This clonotype came up once. Germline is not matched at one junction end, which may reflect a read error. V gene TRBV5-1 combines with J gene TRBJ2-2; D is undetermined. This CDR3 is 14 amino acids long. Germline CDR1 is SGHRS and CDR2 is YFSETQ. CDR3 in amino acids: CAGSSHVNTGELFF. The DNA of the CDR3 is TGCGCCGGCAGCTCACATGTAAACACCGGGGAGCTGTTTTTT.

This clonotype has just a few counts. The chain has TRBV30 and TRBJ2-3, with no clear D. CDR3 length equals 13 residues. CDR1 is GTSNPN, CDR2 SVGIG, per germline (reference sequence). V was shortened by 4 bases and J by 4 bases, with 12 bases between the two germline ends. DNA of the CDR3: TGTGCCTGGACCCCGGCAGGCCCAGATACGCAGTATTTT. Amino acid sequence: CAWTPAGPDTQYF.

Only a few counts were recorded for this clonotype. The CDR3 spells CASSITGGNYGYTF. The CDR3 DNA follows: TGTGCCAGTAGTATAACGGGGGGCAACTATGGCTACACCTTC. V usage is TRBV19 and J usage is TRBJ1-2; the D gene is possibly TRBD1 (6 bases). This CDR3 comprises 14 residues. Germline V lookup: CDR1 LNHDA, CDR2 SQIVND (reference sequence). V lost 2 bases and J lost 2, with 9 bases in between.

As concerns this clonotype: At one end, the junction sequence differs from germline, possibly due to a read error. V usage is TRBV7-6 and J usage is TRBJ1-3, with a tentative D call TRBD1 (5 bases). In germline, CDR1 is SGHVS, CDR2 FNYEAQ. This CDR3 spans 17 amino acids. The CDR3 loop reads CVSSSRTGVSLGNTIYF. The CDR3 DNA reads TGTGTCAGCAGCTCCCGTACGGGGGTTTCCTTAGGAAACACCATATATTTT.

The chain has TRBV6-5 and TRBJ1-4; D remains unclear. This CDR3 spans 13 amino acids. Germline assignment: CDR1 MNHEY and CDR2 SVGAGI. The V and J ends lost 0 bases and 8 bases respectively, with 7 bases between them. The CDR3 DNA reads TGTGCCAGCAGTTACTCATTCGGAGAAAAACTGTTTTTT. It specifies CASSYSFGEKLFF.

The chain uses TRBV7-2 and TRBJ1-2; D is uncertain. This CDR3 is 16 amino acids long. Germline lookup yields CDR1 SGHTA and CDR2 FQGNSA. V lost 0 bases to trimming and J lost 0 bases, with 11 bases between them. This CDR3 is CASSLAPESTNYGYTF. CDR3 sequence (DNA): TGTGCCAGCAGCTTAGCCCCAGAGTCTACTAACTATGGCTACACCTTC.

This clonotype has a single count. The rearrangement links TRBV9 to TRBJ2-7, with TRBD1 as a possible D gene (5 bases). The V end was cut by 0 bases, the J end by 5 bases, with 12 bases between. Germline V CDR1 and CDR2: SGDLS, YYNGEE. The CDR3 consists of 14 residues. CDR3 nucleotides: TGTGCCAGCAGCGTAGGATGGGGCGCGAACGAGCAGTACTTC. This sequence encodes CASSVGWGANEQYF.

The count of this clonotype is one. The rearrangement joins TRBV3-1 to TRBJ1-1; D unresolved. The germline V gene encodes CDR1 LGHDT and CDR2 YNNKEL (reference sequence). This CDR3 region has 14 residues. V gave up 4 bases and J gave up 0 bases, with 9 bases separating them. CDR3 region: CASSPIRMNTEAFF. CDR3 nucleotide sequence: TGTGCCAGCAGCCCCATCCGTATGAACACTGAAGCTTTCTTT.

This clonotype was counted ten times or more. The rearrangement links TRBV30 to TRBJ2-1; D gene uncertain. The ends were cut back, 1 base at V and 7 bases at J, with 2 bases in the middle. The CDR3 contains 10 residues. CDR1 GTSNPN and CDR2 SVGIG come from the germline V gene (reference sequence). The CDR3 protein is CAWSGNEQFF. CDR3 coding DNA: TGTGCCTGGAGTGGTAATGAGCAGTTCTTC.

The chain combines TRBV20-1 with TRBJ2-2, with D unresolved. The CDR3 consists of 13 residues. Trimming took off 6 bases at V and 1 base at J, with 9 bases between the two ends. Germline CDR1 is DFQATT and CDR2 is SNEGSKA (reference sequence). Written as DNA, the CDR3 is TGCAGTGCACCACGGAGGAACACCGGGGAGCTGTTTTTT. Translating gives CSAPRRNTGELFF.

This clonotype appeared a few times. J is TRBJ2-5 and V is TRBV14; D gene uncertain. This CDR3 is built from 15 residues. V was clipped by 0 bases and J by 11 bases, with 19 bases between them. The germline gives CDR1 SGHDN, CDR2 FVKESK. CDR3 loop: CASSQDLRPTTGQYF. The CDR3 DNA reads as TGTGCCAGCAGCCAAGATCTTCGGCCTACCACCGGGCAGTACTTC.

The V and J genes are TRBV5-1 and TRBJ2-3; 7 positions agree with TRBD1. Trimming cost V 4 bases and J 1 base; bases outside gene matches: 6. Germline V gene lookup returns CDR1 SGHRS and CDR2 YFSETQ. The CDR3 spans 15 residues. CDR3 nucleotide sequence: TGCGCCAGCAGCGTTGGACAGGTTCGCACAGATACGCAGTATTTT. Its translation is CASSVGQVRTDTQYF.

The chain is built from TRBV7-3 and TRBJ2-2; D not resolved. V lost 4 bases, J lost 3 bases, and 12 bases lay in between. CDR1 SGHTA and CDR2 FQGTGA come from the germline V gene. This CDR3 spans 15 amino acids. Written as DNA, the CDR3 is TGTGCCAGCAGCTCACGAGACACGGACACCGGGGAGCTGTTTTTT. It codes for CASSSRDTDTGELFF.

The chain has TRBV7-2 and TRBJ1-1, with 9 bases fitting TRBD1. This CDR3 has 14 amino acids. V was pared by 4 bases and J by 3 bases, with 3 bases of the junction left unmatched. CDR1 and CDR2 from the germline V gene are SGHTA and FQGNSA. The CDR3 sequence: CASSWRQGDTEAFF. In DNA, the CDR3 is TGTGCCAGCAGCTGGCGACAGGGGGACACTGAAGCTTTCTTT.

The V and J genes are TRBV20-1 and TRBJ2-1; D is uncertain. Germline-derived CDR1 and CDR2 are DFQATT and SNEGSKA (reference sequence). The V end was cut by 1 base, the J end by 4 bases, with 11 bases between. This CDR3 is built from 14 residues. CDR3 protein: CSARGHNTYNEQFF. CDR3 nucleotides: TGCAGTGCTAGAGGTCACAACACTTACAATGAGCAGTTCTTC.

The chain links TRBV4-2 to TRBJ1-5; 7 nucleotides align to TRBD1. The CDR3 has 15 amino acids. Trimming cost V 6 bases and J 4 bases; bases outside gene matches: 9. Germline V lookup: CDR1 LGHNA, CDR2 YNFKEQ. CDR3 in DNA: TGTGCCAGCAGTCTGACCGAGGGGGCTAATCAGCCCCAGCATTTT. Protein product: CASSLTEGANQPQHF.

The table lists this clonotype with a few counts. The chain recombines TRBV5-1 with TRBJ2-5; unclear D gene. This CDR3 is 14 amino acids long. Trimming left V 3 bases short and J 1 base short, with 10 bases between. CDR1 is SGHRS and CDR2 is YFSETQ in the germline V gene. CDR3 DNA: TGCGCCAGCAGCTCCTCATCCTTCCAAGAGACCCAGTACTTC. It is translated as CASSSSSFQETQYF. Variable domain in full (rest from reference TRBV5-1 and TRBJ2-5): KAGVTQTPRYLIKTRGQQVTLSCSPISGHRSVSWYQQTPGQGLQFLFEYFSETQRNKGNFPGRFSGRQFSNSRSEMNVSTLELGDSALYLCASSSSSFQETQYFGPGTRLLVL.

The V gene is TRBV2, the J gene TRBJ2-3; 9 bases map to TRBD2. Trimming at V came to 6 bases and at J to 2 bases, leaving 9 bases not matched to a gene. CDR1 is SNHLY, CDR2 FYNNEI, per germline. This CDR3 has 16 amino acids. The CDR3 here is CASSYGGGGFTDTQYF. In DNA, the CDR3 is TGTGCCAGCAGCTATGGCGGGGGGGGATTCACAGATACGCAGTATTTT.

This clonotype was seen more than once but under ten times. This chain uses TRBV6-2 or TRBV6-3 with TRBJ1-4; TRBD1 might be the D (5 bases). Germline V gene lookup returns CDR1 MNHEY and CDR2 SVGEGT. CDR3 length: 14 residues. The V end lost 2 bases, the J end lost 5 bases, and 9 bases lay between the germline ends. DNA for the CDR3: TGTGCCAGCAGTTACCGGGACGAGAATGAAAAACTGTTTTTT. Its protein product is CASSYRDENEKLFF.